Listed here are 25 T cell receptor beta chains from one sample, sequenced in a study of T-cell reconstitution after alpha-beta-depleted transplantation in children. The TCRbeta library incorporated unique molecular identifiers. TCRdb ran MiXCR on the PCR reads and lists one entry per CDR3 protein. Of fewer than 120,000 distinct CDR3 sequences detected, about 9.3% appear once; the ten largest clones hold around 8.5%. This material consisted of PBMCs from the stem cell graft donor, taken from the stem cell graft. All receptors derive from a human donor who donated a stem cell graft to a child with acute lymphoblastic leukemia.

This clonotype appeared many times. V gene TRBV12-3 or TRBV12-4 combines with J gene TRBJ2-5; D unresolved. CDR3 size: 11 residues. The ends were cut back, 8 bases at V and 0 bases at J, with 4 bases in the middle. CDR3: CASRYQETQYF. The CDR3 region has the DNA TGTGCCAGCCGCTACCAAGAGACCCAGTACTTC.

This clonotype was seen many times. The chain employs TRBV28 and TRBJ2-1; perhaps TRBD1 as D (6 bases). CDR1 and CDR2 from the germline V gene are MDHEN and SYDVKM. The CDR3 spans 17 residues. V was cut by 6 bases and J by 8 bases, with 26 bases left in between. The CDR3 region is CASSRGLGLHVQDEQFF. Here the CDR3 DNA reads TGTGCCAGCAGCAGGGGTCTGGGCTTACATGTCCAGGATGAGCAGTTCTTC.

This clonotype was seen ten or more times. CDR3 sequence: CSARTSVYEQYF. The CDR3 DNA reads TGCAGTGCTCGGACTAGCGTCTACGAGCAGTACTTC. The gene calls are TRBV20-1 and TRBJ2-7; TRBD2 aligns across 9 bases. With 5 bases clipped from V and 3 bases from J, the junction kept 2 bases outside the gene matches. The CDR3 runs 12 residues. Germline-derived CDR1 and CDR2 are DFQATT and SNEGSKA (reference sequence).

At least ten counts were recorded for this clonotype. The genes are TRBV23-1 and TRBJ2-5; D tentatively fits TRBD1 or TRBD2 (5 bases each). TRBV23-1 counts as an open reading frame of uncertain function. The germline V and J ends were trimmed by 8 bases and 1 base, with 14 bases remaining between them. The CDR3 runs 14 residues. This CDR3 reads CASPRGGIQETQYF. DNA of the CDR3: TGCGCCAGCCCGCGTGGGGGTATCCAAGAGACCCAGTACTTC.

This clonotype was seen repeatedly, ten times or more. The chain recombines TRBV4-3 with TRBJ1-6; 9 nucleotides line up with TRBD1. CDR1 is LGHNA, CDR2 YSLEER, per germline. J gave up 4 bases and V 2 bases, and 6 bases lay outside the gene matches. The CDR3 is 17 residues long. CDR3 sequence: CASSQRDRAPYNSPLHF. The CDR3 bases are TGCGCCAGCAGCCAACGGGACAGGGCCCCTTATAATTCACCCCTCCACTTT.

In this sample, this clonotype turned up many times. The chain joins TRBV15 to TRBJ2-3, with D perhaps assigned TRBD1 or TRBD2 (5 bases each). From germline, CDR1 is LNHNV and CDR2 YYDKDF (reference sequence). The ends were cut back, 1 base at V and 0 bases at J, with 14 bases in the middle. This CDR3 spans 17 amino acids. CDR3 sequence reads: CATSRAEGYSSTDTQYF. The CDR3 bases are TGTGCCACCAGCAGAGCTGAGGGGTACTCTAGCACAGATACGCAGTATTTT.

This clonotype was counted at least ten times. V gene TRBV20-1 combines with J gene TRBJ1-1, with TRBD1 identical over 10 bases. The CDR3 runs to 17 residues. V gave up 0 bases and J gave up 0 bases; unmatched junction bases: 7. Looked up from germline, CDR1 is DFQATT and CDR2 is SNEGSKA (reference sequence). The chain's CDR3 is CSARDQGQGTMNTEAFF. CDR3 in DNA: TGCAGTGCTAGAGATCAGGGACAGGGGACTATGAACACTGAAGCTTTCTTT.

There are many counts of this clonotype. The rearrangement uses TRBV12-3 or TRBV12-4 and TRBJ2-3; TRBD1 matches 8 bases. Losses at the gene ends were 3 bases for V and 3 bases for J; bases not matched to a gene: 8. The CDR3 runs to 16 residues. CDR3 nucleotides: TGTGCCAGCAGTTTCCCTCGGACAGGGACGACAGATACGCAGTATTTT. It encodes CASSFPRTGTTDTQYF.

In this sample, this clonotype turned up many times. The V gene is TRBV4-1, the J gene TRBJ1-3; D gene unclear. This CDR3 is 15 amino acids long. Germline V lookup: CDR1 MGHRA, CDR2 YSYEKL. V was clipped by 0 bases and J by 1 base, with 7 bases between them. The chain's CDR3 is CASSQDPGSGNTIYF. CDR3 DNA: TGCGCCAGCAGCCAAGATCCGGGATCTGGAAACACCATATATTTT.

With regard to this clonotype: A much larger clone differs from this one at a single base, so this may be a read error. The rearrangement links TRBV29-1 to TRBJ1-2; 7 bases map to TRBD1. The CDR3 extends over 15 amino acids. With 4 bases clipped from V and 3 bases from J, the junction kept 11 bases outside the gene matches. Germline loops: CDR1 SQVTM, CDR2 ANQGSEA. DNA for the CDR3: TGCAGCGTTGGAAGGTGGGACAGTGGGTACTATGGCTACACCTTC. Its translation is CSVGRWDSGYYGYTF.

This clonotype was observed at least ten times. This chain connects TRBV7-2 to TRBJ1-4; no firm D call. The germline gives CDR1 SGHTA, CDR2 FQGNSA. This CDR3 contains 14 residues. V gave up 5 bases and J gave up 5 bases, with 12 bases separating them. CDR3 sequence reads: CASSLGRRNEKLFF. CDR3 nucleotide sequence: TGTGCCAGCAGCCTGGGGAGGAGAAATGAAAAACTGTTTTTT.

This clonotype showed up many times. The chain is built from TRBV30 and TRBJ2-5; TRBD2 matches 9 bases. The CDR3 is made up of 17 amino acids. J lost 2 bases, V lost 1 base, and 11 bases had no gene match. CDR1 is GTSNPN and CDR2 is SVGIG in the germline V gene (reference sequence). The CDR3 DNA is TGTGCCTGGAGTGGCGGGGCCCTAGCGGGAAAGCAAGAGACCCAGTACTTC. Translated, it gives CAWSGGALAGKQETQYF.

This clonotype has a count of ten or more. The chain has TRBV20-1 and TRBJ2-5, with TRBD1 matching 8 bases. The germline V gene encodes CDR1 DFQATT and CDR2 SNEGSKA (reference sequence). Germline trimming cut 1 base from V and 6 bases from J; bases unmatched to any gene: 10. CDR3 size: 15 residues. The CDR3 sequence: CSARGFSGGSKTQYF. CDR3 bases: TGCAGTGCTAGAGGTTTTTCAGGGGGCAGTAAGACCCAGTACTTC.

This clonotype was detected only a few times. The V call is TRBV11-3, the J call TRBJ2-3; 7 nucleotides match TRBD2. In germline, CDR1 is SGHNT, CDR2 YENEEA. The CDR3 has 15 amino acids. The V and J ends lost 4 bases and 0 bases, in that order; junction bases with no gene match: 4. The CDR3 protein is CASSSRAGSTDTQYF. CDR3 DNA: TGTGCCAGCAGCTCACGAGCGGGAAGCACAGATACGCAGTATTTT. The full variable domain, in which reference TRBV11-3 and TRBJ2-3 provide the parts outside the CDR3, is EAGVVQSPRYKIIEKKQPVAFWCNPISGHNTLYWYLQNLGQGPELLIRYENEEAVDDSQLPKDRFSAERLKGVDSTLKIQPAELGDSAVYLCASSSRAGSTDTQYFGPGTRLTVL.

This clonotype appeared many times. The chain joins TRBV6-2 or TRBV6-3 to TRBJ2-4; TRBD2 matches 11 bases. The CDR3 totals 15 residues. Germline CDR1 reads MNHEY; CDR2 reads SVGEGT. V lost 4 bases and J lost 1; bases outside the gene matches: 0. CDR3 nucleotide sequence: TGTGCCAGCAGTTGGACTAGCGGGGCCAAAAACATTCAGTACTTC. Translating gives CASSWTSGAKNIQYF.

There are many counts of this clonotype. The genes are TRBV10-1 and TRBJ2-2, with a weak D call TRBD2 (5 bases). Trimming pared 3 bases from V and 5 bases from J, leaving 10 bases between. There are 14 residues in the CDR3. The germline V gene has CDR1 WNHNN and CDR2 SYGVQD (reference sequence). CDR3 nucleotides: TGCGCCAGCAGTGATGGTGGAGGAACCGGGGAGCTGTTTTTT. Encoded protein: CASSDGGGTGELFF.

In this sample, this clonotype turned up many times. The chain joins TRBV5-1 to TRBJ1-1; D is ambiguous. The CDR3 contains 13 residues. V was shortened by 6 bases and J by 0 bases, with 9 bases between the two germline ends. Germline V gene lookup returns CDR1 SGHRS and CDR2 YFSETQ. Here the CDR3 reads CASMEVMNTEAFF. The CDR3 DNA is TGCGCCAGCATGGAGGTGATGAACACTGAAGCTTTCTTT.

This clonotype was seen at least ten times. The rearrangement joins TRBV12-3 or TRBV12-4 to TRBJ1-6, with 9 bases identical to TRBD1. V trimming: 6 bases; J trimming: 9 bases; junction bases outside the gene matches: 9. CDR3 length equals 15 residues. As DNA, the CDR3 is TGTGCCAGCAGACCCGCCGGGACAGGGACTTCACCCCTCCACTTT. Translation: CASRPAGTGTSPLHF.

J is TRBJ2-6 and V is TRBV12-3 or TRBV12-4, with D possibly TRBD1 on 5 matching bases. The length of the CDR3 is 17 residues. V lost 4 bases and J 1 base, leaving 14 bases between the germline ends. The CDR3 loop reads CASSSRTLPSGANVLTF. CDR3 sequence (DNA): TGTGCCAGCAGTTCGAGGACACTCCCTTCTGGGGCCAACGTCCTGACTTTC.

This clonotype was seen at least ten times. V is TRBV15 and J is TRBJ1-5; 7 nucleotides line up with TRBD1. This CDR3 has 16 residues. Germline V gene sequence: CDR1 LNHNV, CDR2 YYDKDF (reference sequence). V trimming: 3 bases; J trimming: 3 bases; junction bases outside the gene matches: 8. The CDR3 region is CATSRTNRGVNQPQHF. The CDR3, as DNA: TGTGCCACCAGCAGGACAAACAGGGGCGTCAATCAGCCCCAGCATTTT.

This clonotype was detected ten times or more. This sequence joins TRBV28 and TRBJ2-4, with unresolved D. The CDR3 loop spans 17 amino acids. The ends were cut back, 4 bases at V and 9 bases at J, with 25 bases in the middle. Germline V CDR1 and CDR2: MDHEN, SYDVKM. CDR3 protein: CASSSPLFVGLDGIQYF. The CDR3, as DNA: TGTGCCAGCAGTTCCCCTCTTTTCGTTGGTCTAGATGGCATTCAGTACTTC.

In this sample, this clonotype turned up many times. The V and J genes are TRBV2 and TRBJ1-2; the D is unclear. The V gene's germline CDR1 is SNHLY and CDR2 FYNNEI. This CDR3 contains 15 residues. Trimming left V 10 bases short and J 4 bases short, with 22 bases between. The chain's CDR3 is CAILSLALESYGYTF. CDR3 nucleotide sequence: TGTGCCATCTTGAGTCTTGCCCTCGAGAGCTATGGCTACACCTTC.

This clonotype was counted many times. This chain joins TRBV5-1 and TRBJ2-3; possibly TRBD1 for D (5 bases). V was cut by 0 bases and J by 0 bases, with 11 bases left in between. Per the germline V gene, CDR1 is SGHRS and CDR2 is YFSETQ. The CDR3 extends over 16 amino acids. The CDR3 DNA follows: TGCGCCAGCAGCTTGGCCGACAGCCCTAGCACAGATACGCAGTATTTT. Protein: CASSLADSPSTDTQYF.

As regards this clonotype: This may come from a read error, since a much larger clone is one base off. V usage is TRBV4-3 and J usage is TRBJ1-2; D gene ambiguous. V lost 0 bases and J lost 5, with 13 bases in between. The CDR3 is 15 residues long. The germline gives CDR1 LGHNA, CDR2 YSLEER. CDR3 sequence (DNA): TGCGCCAGCAGCCAAGATCGGCTCAGCAGATATGGCTACACCTTC. Amino acid sequence: CASSQDRLSRYGYTF.

The V call is TRBV5-1, the J call TRBJ2-1; 7 positions match TRBD1. V shed 7 bases and J 6 bases; nucleotides not matched to a gene: 13. This CDR3 has 15 residues. Germline CDR1 is SGHRS and CDR2 is YFSETQ. CDR3: CASSSTGTETNEQFF. The CDR3 region has the DNA TGCGCCAGCTCTTCCACCGGGACAGAAACCAATGAGCAGTTCTTC.